This record looks at one TCR beta chain sequence and its context. Its antigen is currently unknown. Each CDR3 protein is one row after TCRdb ran MiXCR on the reads. The sample lists more than 400,000 distinct CDR3 sequences; around a quarter were seen once. These data originate in a study of T cell repertoires in cytomegalovirus infection. Study at large: Signatures in public TCR beta sequences pointed to both CMV infection and matching HLA type.

Study conclusions and caveats: Dominating the ex vivo response were HLA-C-restricted CMV-specific TCR beta clonotypes. Public TCR beta family frequency separated CMV-and-HLA carriers, including in an independent cohort.

The CDR3 contains 15 residues. Germline V gene sequence: CDR1 KGHSH, CDR2 LQKENI. V lost 4 bases to trimming and J lost 1 base, with 12 bases between them. The sequenced sample was PBMCs. This receptor was taken from a human donor in good health (CMV status not recorded). Some clones in this sample may be carry-over from other donors' samples. The chain recombines TRBV18 with TRBJ2-3, with a tentative D call TRBD1 (6 bases). This CDR3 is CASSRGLVGTDTQYF. The DNA for the CDR3 is TGTGCCAGCTCACGGGGGCTTGTAGGCACAGATACGCAGTATTTT. The full variable domain, completed using reference TRBV18 and TRBJ2-3, is NAGVMQNPRHLVRRRGQEARLRCSPMKGHSHVYWYRQLPEEGLKFMVYLQKENIIDESGMPKERFSAEFPKEGPSILRIQQVVRGDSAAYFCASSRGLVGTDTQYFGPGTRLTVL.